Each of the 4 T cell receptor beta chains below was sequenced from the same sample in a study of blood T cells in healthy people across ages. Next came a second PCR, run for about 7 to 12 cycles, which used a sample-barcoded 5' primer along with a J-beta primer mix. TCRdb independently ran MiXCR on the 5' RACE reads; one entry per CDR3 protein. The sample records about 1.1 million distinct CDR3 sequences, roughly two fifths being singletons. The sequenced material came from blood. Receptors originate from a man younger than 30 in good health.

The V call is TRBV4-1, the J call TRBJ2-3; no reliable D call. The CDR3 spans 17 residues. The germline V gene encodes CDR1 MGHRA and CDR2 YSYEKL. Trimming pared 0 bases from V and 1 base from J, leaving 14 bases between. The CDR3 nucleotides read TGCGCCAGCAGCCAAGATGGTTTAGGCCGGGGCACAGATACGCAGTATTTT. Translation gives CASSQDGLGRGTDTQYF.

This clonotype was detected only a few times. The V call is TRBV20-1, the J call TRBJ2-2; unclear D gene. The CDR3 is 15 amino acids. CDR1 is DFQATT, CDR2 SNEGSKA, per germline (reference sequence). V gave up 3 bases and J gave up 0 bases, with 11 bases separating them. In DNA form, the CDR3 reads TGCAGTGCTAGCGGCGGCAGGTCGAACACCGGGGAGCTGTTTTTT. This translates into CSASGGRSNTGELFF.

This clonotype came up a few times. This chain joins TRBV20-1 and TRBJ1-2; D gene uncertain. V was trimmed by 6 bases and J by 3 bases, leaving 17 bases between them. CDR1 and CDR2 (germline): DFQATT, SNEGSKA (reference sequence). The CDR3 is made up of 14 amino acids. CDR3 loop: CSASLPPGYYGYTF. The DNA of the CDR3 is TGCAGTGCCTCTCTTCCTCCAGGATACTATGGCTACACCTTC.

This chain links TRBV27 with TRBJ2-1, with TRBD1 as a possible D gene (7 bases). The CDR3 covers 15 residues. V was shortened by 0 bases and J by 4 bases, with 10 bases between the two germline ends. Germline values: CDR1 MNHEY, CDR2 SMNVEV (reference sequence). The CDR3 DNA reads TGTGCCAGCAGTTTATCGGCGGGACAGTACAATGAGCAGTTCTTC. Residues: CASSLSAGQYNEQFF.